This T cell receptor (beta chain) was sequenced for a study of T cells in Graves' hyperthyroidism and ophthalmopathy. CDR3 size: 22 residues. Germline V gene lookup returns CDR1 MDHEN and CDR2 SYDVKM. The J segment lost 0 bases and the V segment lost 3 bases, leaving 22 bases of the junction unmatched. In its sample, this clonotype was seen many times. It was RNA transcripts that yielded the amplified TCR beta CDR3 regions. When the TCR CDR3 underwent first-round RT-PCR, the HTBI primer set was used. TCRdb ran MiXCR on the multiplex PCR reads and lists one entry per CDR3 protein. The table records roughly 180,000 distinct CDR3 sequences, about 9% of them present only once.

V usage is TRBV28 and J usage is TRBJ1-4, with 7 bases that match TRBD1. This TCR was recovered from a woman aged 18-29 years with Graves' hyperthyroidism that later progressed to Graves' ophthalmopathy. The specimen was blood. The CDR3: CASSFFRGFLYQDHPTNEKLFF. The DNA of the CDR3 is TGTGCCAGCAGTTTTTTCAGGGGGTTTCTTTACCAAGACCACCCAACTAATGAAAAACTGTTTTTT. The full variable domain, with the rest looked up from reference TRBV28 and TRBJ1-4, is DVKVTQSSRYLVKRTGEKVFLECVQDMDHENMFWYRQDPGLGLRLIYFSYDVKMKEKGDIPEGYSVSREKKERFSLILESASTNQTSMYLCASSFFRGFLYQDHPTNEKLFFGSGTQLSVL.